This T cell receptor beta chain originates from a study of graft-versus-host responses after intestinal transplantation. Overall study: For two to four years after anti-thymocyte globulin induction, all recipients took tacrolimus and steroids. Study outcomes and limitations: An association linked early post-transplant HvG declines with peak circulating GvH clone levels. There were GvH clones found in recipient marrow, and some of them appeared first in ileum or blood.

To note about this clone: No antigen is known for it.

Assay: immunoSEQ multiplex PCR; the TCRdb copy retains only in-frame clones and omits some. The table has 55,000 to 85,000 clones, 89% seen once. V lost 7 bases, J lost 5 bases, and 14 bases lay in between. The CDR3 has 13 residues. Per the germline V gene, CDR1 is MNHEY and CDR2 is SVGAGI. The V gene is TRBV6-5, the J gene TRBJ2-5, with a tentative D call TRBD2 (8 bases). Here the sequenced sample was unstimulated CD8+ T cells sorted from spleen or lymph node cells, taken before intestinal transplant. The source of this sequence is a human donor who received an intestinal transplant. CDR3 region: CASNSGGGETQYF. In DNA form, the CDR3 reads TGTGCCAGCAACTCGGGAGGGGGCGAGACCCAGTACTTC.